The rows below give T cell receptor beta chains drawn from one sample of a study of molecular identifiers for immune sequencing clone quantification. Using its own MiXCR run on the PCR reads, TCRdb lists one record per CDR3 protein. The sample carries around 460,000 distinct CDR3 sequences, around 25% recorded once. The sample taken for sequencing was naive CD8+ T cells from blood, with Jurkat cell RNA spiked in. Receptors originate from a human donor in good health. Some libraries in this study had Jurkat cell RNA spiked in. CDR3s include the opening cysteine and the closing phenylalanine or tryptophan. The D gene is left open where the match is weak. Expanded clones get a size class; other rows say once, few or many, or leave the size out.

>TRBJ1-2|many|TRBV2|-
TGTGCCAGTCGCTCCTTAGACGGAAACTATGGCTACACCTTC
CASRSLDGNYGYTF
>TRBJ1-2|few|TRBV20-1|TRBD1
TGCAGTGCCATGGGGACAGGGGGCCCCTATGGCTACACCTTC
CSAMGTGGPYGYTF
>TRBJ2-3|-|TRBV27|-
TGTGCCAGCAGTTTGGGGGGCGATTCGCAGTATTTT
CASSLGGDSQYF
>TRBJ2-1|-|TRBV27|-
TGTGCCAGCAGTTTCCGGGGGCGCGACAATGAGCAGTTCTTC
CASSFRGRDNEQFF
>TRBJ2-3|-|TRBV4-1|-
-
CASSQVAGGTPATPYF
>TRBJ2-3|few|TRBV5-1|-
TGCGCCAGCAGCTTGGTAGGGGGGGACGTCGTAACTAGCACAGATACGCAGTATTTT
CASSLVGGDVVTSTDTQYF
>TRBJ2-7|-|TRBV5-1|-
TGCGCCAGCAGCCACCCTGACAACTCCTACGAGCAGTACTTC
CASSHPDNSYEQYF
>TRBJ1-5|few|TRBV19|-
TGTGCCAGTAGTATTGGAAGGGCCCTCAATCAGCCCCAGCATTTT
CASSIGRALNQPQHF
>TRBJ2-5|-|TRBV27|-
TGTGCTACCCATGGGACGGAACAAGAGACCCAGTACTTC
CATHGTEQETQYF
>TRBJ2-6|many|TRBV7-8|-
TGTGCCAGCAGCTTAGCGCCAAGGGACATGAGCTCTGGGGCCAACGTCCTGACTTTC
CASSLAPRDMSSGANVLTF
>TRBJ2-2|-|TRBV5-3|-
TGTGCCAGCAGCTTCGGACCGACCCCCGGGGAGCTGTTTTTT
CASSFGPTPGELFF
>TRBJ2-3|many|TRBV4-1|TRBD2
TGCGCCAGCAGCCAACTAGCGGGGAGCACAGATACGCAGTATTTT
CASSQLAGSTDTQYF
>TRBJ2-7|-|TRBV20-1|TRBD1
TGCAGTGCTAGATGGACAGGGATAACCTACGAGCAGTACTTC
CSARWTGITYEQYF
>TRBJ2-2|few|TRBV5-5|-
TGTGCCAGCAGCCCCGGGACTACCGGGGAGCTGTTTTTT
CASSPGTTGELFF
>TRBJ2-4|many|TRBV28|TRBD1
TGTGCCAGCAGTACCAGACAGGGGGCTTTTTACATTCAGTACTTC
CASSTRQGAFYIQYF
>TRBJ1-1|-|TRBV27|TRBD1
TGTGCCAGCATCCCAACAGGGGCAGGGGGCCTCGAAATGGCAAAGAACACTGAAGCTTTCTTT
CASIPTGAGGLEMAKNTEAFF
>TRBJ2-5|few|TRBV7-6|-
TGTGCCAGCACCTTAAGGGGGGAGTCTTTGCGCGAGACCCAGTACTTC
CASTLRGESLRETQYF
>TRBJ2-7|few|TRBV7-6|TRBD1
TGTGCCAGCAGCTTAGGTGGGGACAGTATTGTTTCCTACGAGCAGTACTTC
CASSLGGDSIVSYEQYF
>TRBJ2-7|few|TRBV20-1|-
TGCAGTGCTAGAGTTTCGGGAGCAACCTACGAGCAGTACTTC
CSARVSGATYEQYF
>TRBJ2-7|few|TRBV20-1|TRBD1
TGCAGTGCTAGAGAGGGACAGGGTGACTACGAGCAGTACTTC
CSAREGQGDYEQYF
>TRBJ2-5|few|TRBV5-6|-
TGTGCCAGCAGCCAAAGCTCCACCGGGACCCAGTACTTC
CASSQSSTGTQYF
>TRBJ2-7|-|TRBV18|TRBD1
TGTGCCAGCTCGCCGGGGACAGACCGCTCCTGCGAGCAGTACTTC
CASSPGTDRSCEQYF
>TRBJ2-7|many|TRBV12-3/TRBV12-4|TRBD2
TGTGCCAGCTCTCTTGGCGGGAGGACCTCCGAGCAGTACTTC
CASSLGGRTSEQYF
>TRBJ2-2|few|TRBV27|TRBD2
TGTGCCAGCAGTTTAGGCCCTAGCGGTTTCTGGGAGCTGTTTTTT
CASSLGPSGFWELFF
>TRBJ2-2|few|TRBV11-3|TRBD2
TGTGCCAGCAGCGGCCCTGTAGCGGGGGACACCGGGGAGCTGTTTTTT
CASSGPVAGDTGELFF
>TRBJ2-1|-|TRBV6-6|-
TGTGCCAGCGGATCGTCCGTCTCCTGCAATGAGCAGTTCTTC
CASGSSVSCNEQFF
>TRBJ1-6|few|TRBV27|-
TGTGCCAGCAGTTTGCTGGGGTCTGGGAATTCACCCCTCCACTTT
CASSLLGSGNSPLHF
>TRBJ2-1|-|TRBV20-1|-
TGCAGTGCTCTGGGGACTGTCTCCTACAATGAGCAGTTCTTC
CSALGTVSYNEQFF
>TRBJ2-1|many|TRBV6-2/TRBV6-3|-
-
CASSYSVAGGTEFF
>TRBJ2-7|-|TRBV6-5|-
TGTGCCAGCAGTTACAACGGGGAGCAGTACTTC
CASSYNGEQYF
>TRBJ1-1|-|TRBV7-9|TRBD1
TGTGCCAGCAGCTCCCAACCGGGGTCCCATGCCAGGGGGCGGCTCCGTGACACTGAAGCTTTCTTT
CASSSQPGSHARGRLRDTEAFF
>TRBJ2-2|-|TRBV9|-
TGTGCCAGCAGCCCCGCTCACGGGATCACCGGGGAGCTGTTTTTT
CASSPAHGITGELFF
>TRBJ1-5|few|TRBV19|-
TGTGCCAGTAGTCCCGATCCAGGGGCGACCAATCAGCCCCAGCATTTT
CASSPDPGATNQPQHF
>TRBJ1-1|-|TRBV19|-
TGTGCCAGTAGTATCTTGAAGGGAACGAACACTGAAGCTTTCTTT
CASSILKGTNTEAFF
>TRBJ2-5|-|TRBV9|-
TGTGCCAGCAGCGTATACAGTGGGGGTCTAGAGACCCAGTACTTC
CASSVYSGGLETQYF
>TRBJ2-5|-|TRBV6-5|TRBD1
TGTGCCAGCAGTTACAGGATAGGGGACAGGGGAAGGCCCGTGCCCCAGTACTTC
CASSYRIGDRGRPVPQYF
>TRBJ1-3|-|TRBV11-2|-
TGTGCCAGCAGCTTAGATGTAGGAGCAGTCTACTCTGGAAACACCATATATTTT
CASSLDVGAVYSGNTIYF
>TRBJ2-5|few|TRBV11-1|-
TGTGCCAGCAGCTTAGGCGTGGCCTCTGGTAGGGAGACCCAGTACTTC
CASSLGVASGRETQYF
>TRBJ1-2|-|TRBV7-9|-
TGTGCCAGCAGCGAGAGAGATAACTATGGCTACACCTTC
CASSERDNYGYTF
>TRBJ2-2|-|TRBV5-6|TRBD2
TGTGCCAGCAGCTTACAACTAGCGGGGGGGCCCTACACCGGGGAGCTGTTTTTT
CASSLQLAGGPYTGELFF
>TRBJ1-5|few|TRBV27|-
TGTGCCAGCAGTTTTTCCGGTGCCCCCCAGCATTTT
CASSFSGAPQHF
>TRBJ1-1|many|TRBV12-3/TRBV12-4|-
TGTGCCAGCAGTTTAGGGGTGGGCTCTGAAGCTTTCTTT
CASSLGVGSEAFF
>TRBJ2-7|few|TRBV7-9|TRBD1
TGTGCCAGCAGCGCAACAAACAGGGGCGAGCAGTACTTC
CASSATNRGEQYF
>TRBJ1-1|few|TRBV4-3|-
TGCGCCAGCAGCCAAGCCGCCTTTGACGGGGGACACACTGAAGCTTTCTTT
CASSQAAFDGGHTEAFF
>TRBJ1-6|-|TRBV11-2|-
TGTGCCAGCAGCCTACTCCCGGGACTGTATAATTCACCCCTCCACTTT
CASSLLPGLYNSPLHF
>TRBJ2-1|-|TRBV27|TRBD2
TGTGCCAGCAGTTTCTTGCAGGGAGGGGTGAATGAGCAGTTCTTC
CASSFLQGGVNEQFF
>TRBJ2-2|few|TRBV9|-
TGTGCCAGCAGCGTACAGTCAAAAGGCGGGGAGCTGTTTTTT
CASSVQSKGGELFF
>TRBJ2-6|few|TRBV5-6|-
TGTGCCTACACACAATGGGGGGCCTCTGGGGCCAACGTCCTGACTTTC
CAYTQWGASGANVLTF
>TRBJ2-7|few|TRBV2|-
TGTGCCAGCAGCGAAGCTTTGGGACACAGCTACGAGCAGTACTTC
CASSEALGHSYEQYF
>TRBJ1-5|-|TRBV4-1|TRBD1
TGCGCCAGCAGCCAAGTTTCGGAGCCGGACAGGGGGCGCGAGCCCCAGCATTTT
CASSQVSEPDRGREPQHF